This T cell receptor beta chain was documented in a study of blood T cell repertoires in COVID-19 (dated by TCRdb to the early 2020s). Study-level background: Collaborator samples came from the United States, Italy and Spain and covered acute and convalescent phases of COVID-19. The samples were drawn from two sources: the first 160 participants of the ongoing ImmuneRACE study, and fewer than 1,500 subjects contributed by 6 global collaborators. Where available, HLA class I and class II types were taken from metadata supplied by the sample provider and were not determined by assay-based typing. The dataset comprised deeply sampled blood TCRbeta repertoires from subjects exposed to, actively infected with, or recovered from COVID-19. A freely available public database, intended as a resource for researchers studying the immune response to SARS-CoV-2, is where the repertoires were released. A de-identified subject ID, COVID-19 status, age in years and sex were almost always included in the sample metadata. The prospective study material was composed of cDNA or gDNA derived from T cells, B-cell-depleted T cells, or PBMCs. Results and caveats for the whole study, not just this receptor: The quantity of clinical and demographic metadata differed by source and by participant and was supplied without curation.

Taken from the germline V gene (reference sequence), the CDR1 and CDR2 loops are LGHDT and YNNKEL. The junction shows trimming of 0 bases on V and 4 bases on J, plus 7 bases between the germline ends. Taken from cysteine to phenylalanine, the CDR3 has 14 residues. The entry retains the CDR3 DNA only, 42 bases that are in frame from base 1. Participants in the prospective study were aged about 18 to 89 years, lived in some 24 United States geographic areas, and enrolled through a virtual design. Cohort assignment in the prospective study relied on participant-reported clinical history from a screening survey and a study questionnaire. ImmuneRACE Cohort 3 recovered participants were defined by two consecutive negative NP/OP PCR tests, healthcare professional clearance, or symptom resolution. Each participant in the prospective study had whole blood, serum and a nasopharyngeal or oropharyngeal swab collected by mobile phlebotomists. Participants in the prospective study had the option to provide additional blood draws and questionnaires over a roughly two-month period. Before DNA extraction, blood samples from the prospective study were shipped at room temperature or frozen.

About this clone itself: Its specific antigen is unknown. There are no base qualities to consult, and no much larger clone falls within one base.

TCRbeta CDR3 regions were amplified from genomic DNA using the immunoSEQ Assay, a bias-controlled multiplex PCR. The study's own analysis went as follows. The number of nucleated cells in each sample was estimated from the amplification of reference gene primers within the assay. Sequence reads were collapsed and filtered to measure the absolute abundance of every unique TCRbeta CDR3 rearrangement. Productive Simpson clonality was computed per sample as the square root of Simpson's diversity index over productive rearrangements. TCRdb took this table from immuneACCESS and kept in-frame rearrangements with V and J called. Such tables lack part of the clones; where checked against another copy, unresolved V genes explain under half of the gap, and the rest is unexplained. V and J calls and clone size are copied from that table; D and trimming were computed from the DNA. This sample has 450,000 or so clones in its table, and about 92% of those were observed once. The ten largest make up 0.55% to 0.75% of the sample.

This TCR was sampled from a young man who had recovered from COVID-19. The sequencing sample was made of PBMCs or T cells enriched from blood (not recorded which). The rearranged segments are TRBV3-1 (or the pseudogene TRBV3-2) and TRBJ2-1, and possibly TRBD2, on 5 matching bases. CDR3 reads: CASSQEGVYNEQFF. In nucleotide form, the sequence is TGTGCCAGCAGCCAAGAGGGAGTTTACAATGAGCAGTTCTTC.